This T cell receptor (beta chain) was found in a study of blood T cells in healthy people across ages. This CDR3 is 15 amino acids long. Trimming stripped 0 bases from V and 3 bases from J, with 10 bases between. In germline, CDR1 is SGHRS, CDR2 YFSETQ. A second PCR of roughly 7 to 11 cycles used a sample-barcoded 5' primer and a J-beta primer mix. TCRdb passed the 5' RACE reads through MiXCR, listing each CDR3 protein once. This table holds roughly 700,000 distinct CDR3 sequences, around 48% found once. Concerning this clonotype itself: A much larger clone is a single base away; this may be a read error.

Sample donors were healthy Caucasian individuals that came from Russia, aged about 6 to 95. Each donor had approximately 10 milliliters of peripheral blood drawn. The TCR comes from a woman aged 60-70 years in good health. The rearrangement uses TRBV5-1 and TRBJ2-1; possibly TRBD1 for D (6 bases). Sequencing was performed on blood. The CDR3 spells CASSLDGQLYNEQFF. The DNA for the CDR3 is TGCGCCAGCAGCTTGGATGGACAGCTCTACAATGAGCAGTTCTTC.